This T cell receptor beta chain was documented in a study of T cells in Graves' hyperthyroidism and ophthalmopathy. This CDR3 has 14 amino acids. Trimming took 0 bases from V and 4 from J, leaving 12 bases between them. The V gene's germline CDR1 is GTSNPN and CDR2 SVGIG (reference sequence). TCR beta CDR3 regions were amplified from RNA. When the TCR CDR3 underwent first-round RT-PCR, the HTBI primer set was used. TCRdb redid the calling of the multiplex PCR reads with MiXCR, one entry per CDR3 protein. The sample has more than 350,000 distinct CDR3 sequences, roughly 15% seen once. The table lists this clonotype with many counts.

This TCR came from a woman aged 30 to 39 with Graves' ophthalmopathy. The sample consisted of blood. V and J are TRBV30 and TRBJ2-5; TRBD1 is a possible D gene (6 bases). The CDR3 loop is CAWSVVQGGETQYF. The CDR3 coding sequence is TGTGCCTGGAGTGTCGTACAGGGCGGAGAGACCCAGTACTTC. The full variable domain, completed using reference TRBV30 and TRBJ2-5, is SQTIHQWPATLVQPVGSPLSLECTVEGTSNPNLYWYRQAAGRGLQLLFYSVGIGQISSEVPQNLSASRPQDRQFILSSKKLLLSDSGFYLCAWSVVQGGETQYFGPGTRLLVL.